This T cell receptor (beta chain) was obtained from a study of T-cell memory formation after mild COVID-19. TCRdb called the 5' RACE reads again in MiXCR, with one record for every CDR3 protein. The sample includes about 140,000 distinct CDR3 sequences, roughly 15% of them seen just once. Study-wide findings and caveats: A balance of CD4 and CD8 characterized clones contracting day 15 to 85, whereas later expanders leaned CD4+.

Germline assignment: CDR1 SGHVS and CDR2 FQNEAQ. The CDR3 covers 12 residues. Trimming took off 6 bases at V and 12 bases at J, with 15 bases between the two ends. This clonotype was detected a few times. Its antigen is as yet unknown. The gene calls are TRBV7-8 and TRBJ2-1, with a tentative D call TRBD2 (5 bases). The source material was PBMCs or a T cell subset sorted from them (not recorded which). This TCR was recovered from an adult woman who had mild COVID-19 (a few samples of this study predate the infection). Cell type and time point are not known. CDR3 in DNA: TGTGCCAGCAGACTTACCGGGATGGGGCAGTTCTTC. This gives the protein CASRLTGMGQFF.